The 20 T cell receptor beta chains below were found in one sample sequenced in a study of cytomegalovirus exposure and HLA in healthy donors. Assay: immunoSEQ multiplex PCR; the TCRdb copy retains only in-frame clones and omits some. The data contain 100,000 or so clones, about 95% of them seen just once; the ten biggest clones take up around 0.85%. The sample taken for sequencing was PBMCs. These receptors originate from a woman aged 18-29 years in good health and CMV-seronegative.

Here the CDR3 reads CASTPTPGPNSPLHF. CDR3 DNA: TGTGCCAGCACCCCGACCCCAGGGCCAAATTCACCCCTCCACTTT. This chain uses TRBV7-8 with TRBJ1-6; tentative D call: TRBD1 (5 bases). The CDR3 has 15 residues. V shed 7 bases and J shed 7 bases, with 17 bases lying between them. Germline CDR1 SGHVS, CDR2 FQNEAQ.

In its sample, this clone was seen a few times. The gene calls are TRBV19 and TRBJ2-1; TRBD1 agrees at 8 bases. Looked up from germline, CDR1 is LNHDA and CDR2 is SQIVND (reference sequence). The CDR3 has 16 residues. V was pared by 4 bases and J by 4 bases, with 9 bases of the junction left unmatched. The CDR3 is CASSRGSRGPYNEQFF. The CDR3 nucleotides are TGTGCCAGTAGTAGGGGGTCCAGGGGGCCGTACAATGAGCAGTTCTTC.

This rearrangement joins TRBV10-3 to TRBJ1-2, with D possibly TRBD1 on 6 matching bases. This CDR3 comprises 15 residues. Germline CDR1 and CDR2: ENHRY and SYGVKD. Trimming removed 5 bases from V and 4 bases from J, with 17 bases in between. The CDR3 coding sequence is TGTGCCATCAGTAACTCGGGTCAACAGGGCTATGGCTACACCTTC. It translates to CAISNSGQQGYGYTF.

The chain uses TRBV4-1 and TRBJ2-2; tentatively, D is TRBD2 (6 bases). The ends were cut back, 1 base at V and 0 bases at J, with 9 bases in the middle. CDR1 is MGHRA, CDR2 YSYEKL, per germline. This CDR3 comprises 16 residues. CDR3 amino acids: CASSQVGGTNTGELFF. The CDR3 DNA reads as TGCGCCAGCAGCCAAGTGGGGGGAACGAACACCGGGGAGCTGTTTTTT.

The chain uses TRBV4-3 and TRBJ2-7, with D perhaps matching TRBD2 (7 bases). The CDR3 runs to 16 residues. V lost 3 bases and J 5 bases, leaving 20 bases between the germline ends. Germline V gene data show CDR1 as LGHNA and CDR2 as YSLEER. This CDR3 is CASSQAIGSGGDEQYF. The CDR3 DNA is TGCGCCAGCAGCCAGGCTATCGGCTCGGGGGGCGACGAGCAGTACTTC.

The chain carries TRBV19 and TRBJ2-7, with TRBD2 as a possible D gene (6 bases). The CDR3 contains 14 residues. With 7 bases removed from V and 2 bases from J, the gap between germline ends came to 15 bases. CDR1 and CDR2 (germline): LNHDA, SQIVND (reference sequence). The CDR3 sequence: CASKPGRSTYEQYF. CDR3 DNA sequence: TGTGCCAGTAAACCAGGGAGGTCTACCTACGAGCAGTACTTC.

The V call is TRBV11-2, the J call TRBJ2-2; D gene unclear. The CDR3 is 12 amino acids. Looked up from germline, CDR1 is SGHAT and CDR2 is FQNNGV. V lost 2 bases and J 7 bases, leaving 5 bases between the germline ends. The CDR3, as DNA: TGTGCCAGCAGCTTATCACTCGGGGAGCTGTTTTTT. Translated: CASSLSLGELFF.

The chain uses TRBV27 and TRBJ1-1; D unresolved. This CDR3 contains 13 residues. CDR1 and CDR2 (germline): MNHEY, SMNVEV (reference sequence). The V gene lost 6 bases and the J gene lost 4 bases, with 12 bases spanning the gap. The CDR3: CASSLTRSTEAFF. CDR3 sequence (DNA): TGTGCCAGCAGCCTAACTAGATCCACTGAAGCTTTCTTT.

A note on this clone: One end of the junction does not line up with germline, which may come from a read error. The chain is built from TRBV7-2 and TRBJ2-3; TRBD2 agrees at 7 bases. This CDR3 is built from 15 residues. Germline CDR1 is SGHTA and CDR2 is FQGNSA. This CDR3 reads CASSFSGLKADTQYF. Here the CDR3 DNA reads TGTGCCAGCAGCTTCTCGGGACTAAAGGCAGACACGCAGTATTTT.

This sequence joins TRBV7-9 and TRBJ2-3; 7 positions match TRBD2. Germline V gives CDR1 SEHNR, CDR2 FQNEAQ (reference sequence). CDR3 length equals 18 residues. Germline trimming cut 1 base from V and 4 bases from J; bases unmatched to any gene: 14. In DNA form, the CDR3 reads TGTGCCAGCAGCTTAGGAGTCGGTTTGGCGGGGGTGTCAGATACGCAGTATTTT. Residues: CASSLGVGLAGVSDTQYF.

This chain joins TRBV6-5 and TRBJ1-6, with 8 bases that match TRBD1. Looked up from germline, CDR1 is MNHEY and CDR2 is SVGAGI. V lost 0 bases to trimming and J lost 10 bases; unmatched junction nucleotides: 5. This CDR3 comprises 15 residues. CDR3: CASSYSWTGKSPLHF. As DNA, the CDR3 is TGTGCCAGCAGTTACTCGTGGACAGGGAAATCACCCCTCCACTTT.

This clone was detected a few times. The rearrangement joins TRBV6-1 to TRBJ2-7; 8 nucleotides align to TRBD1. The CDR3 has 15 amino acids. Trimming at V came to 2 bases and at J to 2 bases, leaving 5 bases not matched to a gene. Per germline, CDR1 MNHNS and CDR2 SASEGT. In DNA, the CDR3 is TGTGCCAGCAGTGAAAAGGGACAGGCCCCCTACGAGCAGTACTTC. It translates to CASSEKGQAPYEQYF.

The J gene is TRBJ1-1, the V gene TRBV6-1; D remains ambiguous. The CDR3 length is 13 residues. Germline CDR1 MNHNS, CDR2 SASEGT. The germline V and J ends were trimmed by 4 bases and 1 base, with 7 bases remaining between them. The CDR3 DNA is TGTGCCAGCAGTGGAACACCGAACACTGAAGCTTTCTTT. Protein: CASSGTPNTEAFF.

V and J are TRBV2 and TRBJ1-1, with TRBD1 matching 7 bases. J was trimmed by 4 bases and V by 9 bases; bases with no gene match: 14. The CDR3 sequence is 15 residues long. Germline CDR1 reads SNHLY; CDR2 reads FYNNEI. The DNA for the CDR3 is TGTGCCAGAGATGGTCGGGACAGAAGGGGCACTGAAGCTTTCTTT. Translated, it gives CARDGRDRRGTEAFF. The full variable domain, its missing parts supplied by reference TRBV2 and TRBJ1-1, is EPEVTQTPSHQVTQMGQEVILRCVPISNHLYFYWYRQILGQKVEFLVSFYNNEISEKSEIFDDQFSVERPDGSNFTLKIRSTKLEDSAMYFCARDGRDRRGTEAFFGQGTRLTVV.

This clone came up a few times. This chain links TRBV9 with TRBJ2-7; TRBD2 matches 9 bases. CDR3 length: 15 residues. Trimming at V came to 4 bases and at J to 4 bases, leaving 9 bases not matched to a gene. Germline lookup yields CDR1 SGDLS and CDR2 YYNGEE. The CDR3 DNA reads TGTGCCAGCAGCCCCACAGCGGGAGGATATTACGAGCAGTACTTC. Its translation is CASSPTAGGYYEQYF. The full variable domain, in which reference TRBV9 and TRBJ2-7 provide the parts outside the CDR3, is DSGVTQTPKHLITATGQRVTLRCSPRSGDLSVYWYQQSLDQGLQFLIQYYNGEERAKGNILERFSAQQFPDLHSELNLSSLELGDSALYFCASSPTAGGYYEQYFGPGTRLTVT.

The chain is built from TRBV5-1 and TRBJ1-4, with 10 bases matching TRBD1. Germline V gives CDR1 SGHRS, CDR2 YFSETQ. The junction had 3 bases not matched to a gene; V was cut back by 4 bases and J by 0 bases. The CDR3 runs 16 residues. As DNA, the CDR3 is TGCGCCAGCAGCGCTGGACAGGGGGCAACTAATGAAAAACTGTTTTTT. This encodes CASSAGQGATNEKLFF.

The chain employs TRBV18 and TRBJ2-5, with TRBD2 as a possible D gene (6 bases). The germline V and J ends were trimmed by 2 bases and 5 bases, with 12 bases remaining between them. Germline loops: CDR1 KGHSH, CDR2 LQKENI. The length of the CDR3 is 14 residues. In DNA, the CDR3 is TGTGCCAGCTCACCATTGGAGGGTCGGGAGACCCAGTACTTC. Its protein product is CASSPLEGRETQYF.

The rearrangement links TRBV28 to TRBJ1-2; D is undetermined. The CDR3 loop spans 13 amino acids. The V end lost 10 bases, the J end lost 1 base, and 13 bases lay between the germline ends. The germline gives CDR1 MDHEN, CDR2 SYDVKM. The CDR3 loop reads CATTDTVNYGYTF. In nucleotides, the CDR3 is TGTGCCACCACAGACACCGTTAACTATGGCTACACCTTC.

The CDR3 DNA reads TGTGCCAGCAGCCAAGGGAAGGGAGGGGGCTATGGCTACACCTTC. This encodes CASSQGKGGGYGYTF. The chain links TRBV4-2 to TRBJ1-2; D might be TRBD1 (6 bases). This CDR3 comprises 15 residues. CDR1 and CDR2 (germline): LGHNA, YNFKEQ. The V end lost 1 base, the J end lost 4 bases, and 13 bases lay between the germline ends.

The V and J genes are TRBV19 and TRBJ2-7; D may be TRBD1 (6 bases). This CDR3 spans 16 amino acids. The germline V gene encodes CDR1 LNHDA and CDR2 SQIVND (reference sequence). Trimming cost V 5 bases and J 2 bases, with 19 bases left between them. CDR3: CASSSNYGRGAYEQYF. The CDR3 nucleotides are TGTGCCAGTAGTTCGAATTATGGCAGGGGAGCCTACGAGCAGTACTTC.